The source of this T cell receptor beta chain is a study of blood T cell repertoires in COVID-19. Across the study: The study drew acute and convalescent COVID-19 samples from the United States, Italy and Spain.

As handled by the study authors: Counts of nucleated cells, estimated from reference gene primer amplification, were obtained. Assay used: immunoSEQ multiplex PCR; TCRdb lists only in-frame clones, some missing. That table is the source of V, J and clone size, and D and trimming were worked out from the DNA. Here the sample spans roughly 200,000 clones, around 84% being singletons. Germline V gives CDR1 MNHEY, CDR2 SVGAGI. The CDR3 covers 14 residues. J lost 0 bases, V lost 6 bases, and 0 bases had no gene match. The sequenced sample was peripheral blood. The rearrangement joins TRBV6-5 to TRBJ1-1, with TRBD1 identical over 11 bases. This TCR was sampled from a woman of 80 years or more with acute or convalescent COVID-19. CDR3 sequence (DNA): TGTGCCAGCAGGGGACAGGGGGTGAACACTGAAGCTTTCTTT. Translating gives CASRGQGVNTEAFF.